A single sample is the source of the 25 T cell receptor beta chains below, sequenced in a study of early T cells in non-severe SARS-CoV-2 infection. TCRdb reprocessed the 5' RACE reads via MiXCR and lists one record per CDR3 protein. The sample carries about 70,000 distinct CDR3 sequences, around 11% recorded once. The sample was whole blood. These receptors all come from an adult who was a healthcare worker with PCR-confirmed SARS-CoV-2 infection or an uninfected control (not recorded which).

The chain has TRBV7-2 and TRBJ2-7; D gene ambiguous. The V and J ends lost 3 bases and 5 bases respectively, with 17 bases between them. This CDR3 comprises 15 residues. Per the germline V gene, CDR1 is SGHTA and CDR2 is FQGNSA. The DNA for the CDR3 is TGTGCCAGCAGCTTGAATGGGGTTTGGCTAGACGAGCAGTACTTC. Translated, it gives CASSLNGVWLDEQYF.

This clonotype was detected ten times or more. The chain employs TRBV4-3 and TRBJ2-1, with TRBD2 identical over 9 bases. This CDR3 is 16 amino acids long. Germline loops: CDR1 LGHNA, CDR2 YSLEER. Trimming took 4 bases from V and 3 from J; bases not matched to a gene: 7. The DNA for the CDR3 is TGCGCCAGCAGCCGCACCATAGCGGGGGACTACAATGAGCAGTTCTTC. This sequence encodes CASSRTIAGDYNEQFF.

V and J are TRBV12-3 or TRBV12-4 and TRBJ2-5, with 7 bases aligning to TRBD2. V shed 4 bases and J 1 base; nucleotides not matched to a gene: 3. This CDR3 comprises 14 residues. CDR3 sequence: CASSSLAVQETQYF. Written as DNA, the CDR3 is TGTGCCAGCAGTTCCCTAGCGGTCCAAGAGACCCAGTACTTC.

The rearrangement joins TRBV2 to TRBJ1-4; D is uncertain. V lost 6 bases and J 0 bases, leaving 14 bases between the germline ends. This CDR3 has 16 residues. The germline CDR1 and CDR2 sequences are SNHLY and FYNNEI. CDR3 protein: CASRAQASPTNEKLFF. DNA of the CDR3: TGTGCCAGCAGGGCCCAGGCGTCCCCAACTAATGAAAAACTGTTTTTT.

The V gene is TRBV7-2, the J gene TRBJ2-1; 8 bases agree with TRBD2. The junction had 3 bases not matched to a gene; V was cut back by 3 bases and J by 8 bases. The germline V gene has CDR1 SGHTA and CDR2 FQGNSA. This CDR3 has 13 residues. The CDR3 sequence: CASSFTGGYEQFF. The DNA of the CDR3 is TGTGCCAGCAGCTTCACGGGGGGGTATGAGCAGTTCTTC.

CDR3 sequence: CASSYPSSYEQYF. The CDR3 DNA follows: TGTGCCAGCAGTTACCCCTCTTCCTACGAGCAGTACTTC. This sequence joins TRBV6-6 and TRBJ2-7; D is unresolved. V lost 2 bases and J lost 1, with 6 bases in between. Looked up from germline, CDR1 is MNHNY and CDR2 is SVGAGI (reference sequence). The CDR3 totals 13 residues.

The rearrangement uses TRBV4-1 and TRBJ2-3, with TRBD1 identical over 9 bases. J lost 1 base, V lost 8 bases, and 7 bases had no gene match. Germline V CDR1 and CDR2: MGHRA, YSYEKL. This CDR3 spans 15 amino acids. CDR3 coding DNA: TGCGCCAGCCGGGACCGGGACAGGGGCACAGATACGCAGTATTTT. Encoded protein: CASRDRDRGTDTQYF.

In this sample, this clonotype turned up a few times. This chain uses TRBV25-1 with TRBJ2-3; D not certain. The ends were cut back, 8 bases at V and 0 bases at J, with 9 bases in the middle. Germline loops: CDR1 MGHDK, CDR2 SYGVNS. This CDR3 spans 13 amino acids. The CDR3 sequence is CASGRTSTDTQYF. Here the CDR3 DNA reads TGTGCCAGCGGCAGAACTAGCACAGATACGCAGTATTTT.

Ten or more counts support this clonotype. This chain links TRBV12-3 or TRBV12-4 with TRBJ2-7, with 12 positions matching TRBD1. The CDR3 has 17 amino acids. The trim removed 4 bases at V and 2 bases at J, leaving 9 bases unmatched. The CDR3 protein is CASSSRDRGRGAYEQYF. The DNA of the CDR3 is TGTGCCAGCAGTTCCCGGGACAGGGGGCGTGGGGCCTACGAGCAGTACTTC.

This clonotype was recorded a few times. The chain has TRBV6-5 and TRBJ2-7, with a weak D call TRBD2 (5 bases). V was pared by 6 bases and J by 7 bases, with 19 bases between. This CDR3 has 14 amino acids. CDR1 and CDR2 from the germline V gene are MNHEY and SVGAGI. The CDR3 protein is CASSTRATRREQYF. The CDR3 region has the DNA TGTGCCAGCAGCACGCGGGCCACACGACGGGAGCAGTACTTC.

This clonotype turned up a few times. The chain joins TRBV9 to TRBJ1-6, with 8 positions matching TRBD1. Germline trimming cut 3 bases from V and 7 bases from J; bases unmatched to any gene: 6. CDR3 length: 15 residues. CDR1 SGDLS and CDR2 YYNGEE come from the germline V gene. CDR3 in DNA: TGTGCCAGCAGCGCGACAGGGGTCTCAAATTCACCCCTCCACTTT. Amino acid sequence: CASSATGVSNSPLHF.

A few counts support this clonotype. V gene TRBV5-1 combines with J gene TRBJ2-7, with 7 bases matching TRBD1. Germline-derived CDR1 and CDR2 are SGHRS and YFSETQ. CDR3 length equals 15 residues. V lost 4 bases, J lost 0 bases, and 7 bases stayed unmatched. The DNA for the CDR3 is TGCGCCAGCAGCCTGACGGGACAGCCCTCCTACGAGCAGTACTTC. As protein: CASSLTGQPSYEQYF.

The rearrangement uses TRBV7-2 and TRBJ2-2, with D hard to call. Germline values: CDR1 SGHTA, CDR2 FQGNSA. V dropped 1 base and J dropped 4 bases, with 10 bases sitting between them. CDR3 length: 15 residues. CDR3 bases: TGTGCCAGCAGCTTAGGGACCCAGAGCACCGGGGAGCTGTTTTTT. Protein: CASSLGTQSTGELFF.

This clonotype has more than one count but fewer than ten. The chain carries TRBV12-3 or TRBV12-4 and TRBJ2-1; 11 bases match TRBD1. The CDR3 extends over 16 amino acids. V shed 5 bases and J 5 bases; nucleotides not matched to a gene: 8. The CDR3 coding sequence is TGTGCCAGCAGTCCTCGGACAGGGGGCGAGCACAATGAGCAGTTCTTC. Translated: CASSPRTGGEHNEQFF.

This clonotype came up many times. CDR3 sequence: CASSPPGGGLAGGRNEQFF. DNA for the CDR3: TGTGCCAGCAGTCCCCCCGGGGGGGGACTAGCGGGGGGGCGGAATGAGCAGTTCTTC. V is TRBV12-3 or TRBV12-4 and J is TRBJ2-1, with 16 nucleotides matching TRBD2. V dropped 5 bases and J dropped 7; count of bases not matched to a gene: 14. This CDR3 is built from 19 residues.

The table lists this clonotype with a few counts. V gene TRBV9 combines with J gene TRBJ1-4, with D perhaps matching TRBD1 (5 bases). The CDR3 is 15 amino acids. Trimming took off 0 bases at V and 5 bases at J, with 11 bases between the two ends. CDR1 and CDR2 from the germline V gene are SGDLS and YYNGEE. CDR3 DNA sequence: TGTGCCAGCAGCGTAGATTCCCGGGGGAATGAAAAACTGTTTTTT. It specifies CASSVDSRGNEKLFF.

The J gene is TRBJ2-1, the V gene TRBV7-2, with TRBD2 as a possible D gene (5 bases). This CDR3 comprises 14 residues. Germline values: CDR1 SGHTA, CDR2 FQGNSA. For the CDR3, the DNA is TGTGCAGAATACGAGGGTGAGTGGGACAATGAGCAGTTCTTC. Translation gives CAEYEGEWDNEQFF.

This clonotype was seen many times. The rearrangement links TRBV5-1 to TRBJ1-2, with TRBD1 matching 9 bases. CDR1 and CDR2 (germline): SGHRS, YFSETQ. The CDR3 runs to 15 residues. V was pared by 0 bases and J by 6 bases, with 6 bases of the junction left unmatched. The CDR3 DNA sequence: TGCGCCAGCAGCTTGGGGGGACAGGGAGCCCATGGCTACACCTTC. Protein: CASSLGGQGAHGYTF.

In its sample, this clonotype was seen a few times. The chain links TRBV15 to TRBJ2-5; TRBD1 or TRBD2 may be the D gene (5 bases each). CDR1 and CDR2 (germline): LNHNV, YYDKDF (reference sequence). CDR3 length: 15 amino acids. Deletions cut 0 bases from V and 0 bases from J, with 8 bases between. The CDR3 loop is CATSRDRGNQETQYF. The DNA for the CDR3 is TGTGCCACCAGCAGAGATCGGGGCAACCAAGAGACCCAGTACTTC.

This clonotype was detected many times. The genes are TRBV10-1 and TRBJ2-5, with D uncertain. The CDR3 consists of 14 residues. The V and J ends lost 3 bases and 1 base respectively, with 9 bases between them. Looked up from germline, CDR1 is WNHNN and CDR2 is SYGVQD (reference sequence). CDR3 coding DNA: TGCGCCAGCAGTGACGGACGGACCCAAGAGACCCAGTACTTC. Translating it yields CASSDGRTQETQYF.

The J gene is TRBJ2-7, the V gene TRBV4-3, with 7 bases that match TRBD1. The V gene end was trimmed by 3 bases and the J gene end by 0 bases; junction bases not matched to a gene: 2. From germline, CDR1 is LGHNA and CDR2 YSLEER. This CDR3 region has 14 residues. The CDR3 DNA reads as TGCGCCAGCAGCCATTGGGACAGCTCCTACGAGCAGTACTTC. Translated, it gives CASSHWDSSYEQYF.

This clonotype was counted many times. The chain couples TRBV20-1 to TRBJ1-6; tentatively, D is TRBD1 (5 bases). The V end lost 1 base, the J end lost 1 base, and 11 bases lay between the germline ends. Germline V gives CDR1 DFQATT, CDR2 SNEGSKA (reference sequence). The CDR3 covers 16 residues. CDR3 nucleotide sequence: TGCAGTGCTAGAGTGGGACCCGATTCCTATAATTCACCCCTCCACTTT. Translation gives CSARVGPDSYNSPLHF.

This clonotype was seen a handful of times. The CDR3 spells CSASTGRNTEAFF. CDR3 nucleotides: TGCAGTGCGTCGACAGGGAGGAACACTGAAGCTTTCTTT. J is TRBJ1-1 and V is TRBV20-1, with TRBD1 matching 7 bases. The V gene end was trimmed by 6 bases and the J gene end by 1 base; junction bases not matched to a gene: 5. This CDR3 contains 13 residues. Per germline, CDR1 DFQATT and CDR2 SNEGSKA (reference sequence).

This clonotype has a handful of counts. The rearrangement uses TRBV6-2 or TRBV6-3 and TRBJ2-7, with D possibly being TRBD2 (7 bases). V lost 8 bases and J 2 bases, leaving 16 bases between the germline ends. This CDR3 is built from 14 residues. Germline V CDR1 and CDR2: MNHEY, SVGEGT. In DNA, the CDR3 is TGTGCCAGCCTAGGGGGGGTCCCACCCTACGAGCAGTACTTC. Protein: CASLGGVPPYEQYF.

The genes are TRBV15 and TRBJ2-5; 7 positions agree with TRBD2. CDR3 length equals 15 residues. The germline V gene encodes CDR1 LNHNV and CDR2 YYDKDF (reference sequence). Losses at the gene ends were 1 base for V and 2 bases for J; bases not matched to a gene: 4. The CDR3 region is CATSRAGGTQETQYF. The CDR3 nucleotides are TGTGCCACCAGCAGAGCGGGAGGTACACAAGAGACCCAGTACTTC.